The 13 T cell receptor beta chains below were found in one sample sequenced in a study of OX40 agonist ivuxolimab in advanced cancers. Assay used: immunoSEQ multiplex PCR; TCRdb lists only in-frame clones, some missing. Among about 58,000 clones listed, around 84% were seen once. The sample was CD4+ or CD8+ T cells sorted from blood, taken in a trial of the OX40 agonist ivuxolimab. The receptors originated from an adult with an advanced solid tumor such as melanoma, head and neck, liver or kidney cancer.

This clone was seen more than once but under ten times. This rearrangement joins TRBV29-1 to TRBJ1-1; 7 bases align to TRBD1. Germline V gives CDR1 SQVTM, CDR2 ANQGSEA. V shed 3 bases, J shed 7 bases, and the junction held 14 bases outside the gene matches. There are 15 residues in the CDR3. Written as DNA, the CDR3 is TGCAGCGTTGACGATATCCTCCCGGGACAGATTGAAGCTTTCTTT. Translated: CSVDDILPGQIEAFF.

The V call is TRBV18, the J call TRBJ2-2; 8 bases map to TRBD1. This CDR3 has 17 residues. CDR1 is KGHSH, CDR2 LQKENI, per germline. V dropped 1 base and J dropped 5; count of bases not matched to a gene: 9. As DNA, the CDR3 is TGTGCCAGCTCACCACTAGCCCAGGGGGCATATACCGGGGAGCTGTTTTTT. It is translated as CASSPLAQGAYTGELFF. Full variable domain (remainder filled in from reference TRBV18 and TRBJ2-2): NAGVMQNPRHLVRRRGQEARLRCSPMKGHSHVYWYRQLPEEGLKFMVYLQKENIIDESGMPKERFSAEFPKEGPSILRIQQVVRGDSAAYFCASSPLAQGAYTGELFFGEGSRLTVL.

This rearrangement joins TRBV19 to TRBJ2-7, with a weak D call TRBD2 (6 bases). The germline gives CDR1 LNHDA, CDR2 SQIVND (reference sequence). This CDR3 region has 15 residues. The V end was cut by 6 bases, the J end by 6 bases, with 21 bases between. The CDR3 nucleotides are TGTGCCAGTAGGGGGGGAGCGGGTCCCCGGGGCGAGCAGTACTTC. It is translated as CASRGGAGPRGEQYF.

The chain is built from TRBV20-1 and TRBJ1-3; D not certain. This CDR3 spans 11 amino acids. V lost 3 bases, J lost 2 bases, and 2 bases lay in between. Per the germline V gene, CDR1 is DFQATT and CDR2 is SNEGSKA (reference sequence). CDR3 protein: CSARAGNTIYF. CDR3 in DNA: TGCAGTGCTAGGGCTGGAAACACCATATATTTT.

The chain carries TRBV4-1 and TRBJ1-3; 8 positions agree with TRBD1. This CDR3 spans 15 amino acids. V trimming: 3 bases; J trimming: 4 bases; junction bases outside the gene matches: 5. Per the germline V gene, CDR1 is MGHRA and CDR2 is YSYEKL. CDR3 residues: CASSQATGVGNTIYF. The CDR3 region has the DNA TGCGCCAGCAGCCAGGCGACAGGGGTAGGAAACACCATATATTTT.

The chain has TRBV7-9 and TRBJ1-2; 9 bases align to TRBD1. CDR1 is SEHNR and CDR2 is FQNEAQ in the germline V gene (reference sequence). Trimming removed 4 bases from V and 4 bases from J; junction bases left unmatched: 7. The length of the CDR3 is 15 residues. DNA of the CDR3: TGTGCCAGCAGCTCCAGACAGGGGGAAGGCTATGGCTACACCTTC. As protein: CASSSRQGEGYGYTF.

V gene TRBV4-1 combines with J gene TRBJ1-4; D may be TRBD1 (6 bases). Trimming removed 3 bases from V and 0 bases from J, with 17 bases in between. The CDR3 runs 18 residues. The germline V gene encodes CDR1 MGHRA and CDR2 YSYEKL. The CDR3 here is CASSHRGGQGATNEKLFF. CDR3 in DNA: TGCGCCAGCAGCCACAGAGGGGGGCAGGGAGCAACTAATGAAAAACTGTTTTTT.

The rearrangement joins TRBV5-1 to TRBJ2-7; 9 nucleotides align to TRBD1. Germline CDR1 is SGHRS and CDR2 is YFSETQ. The CDR3 totals 16 residues. V lost 0 bases, J lost 0 bases, and 4 bases stayed unmatched. CDR3 nucleotides: TGCGCCAGCAGCTTGGTTAGGACAGGGGACTCCTACGAGCAGTACTTC. The encoded protein is CASSLVRTGDSYEQYF.

The rearrangement links TRBV5-1 to TRBJ2-2; 7 bases line up with TRBD2. Germline CDR1 SGHRS, CDR2 YFSETQ. V shed 2 bases, J shed 0 bases, and the junction held 4 bases outside the gene matches. CDR3 length: 16 residues. CDR3: CASSLISGTNTGELFF. As DNA, the CDR3 is TGCGCCAGCAGCTTAATCAGCGGGACGAACACCGGGGAGCTGTTTTTT.

This clone was picked up a small number of times. The gene calls are TRBV19 and TRBJ1-1, with a possible D match to TRBD1 (5 bases). Trimming cost V 1 base and J 4 bases, with 13 bases left between them. The CDR3 consists of 15 residues. Per the germline V gene, CDR1 is LNHDA and CDR2 is SQIVND (reference sequence). The CDR3 nucleotides are TGTGCCAGTAGTATAGGGGGACCACGGGGCACTGAAGCTTTCTTT. Protein: CASSIGGPRGTEAFF. Supplemented by reference TRBV19 and TRBJ1-1, the full variable domain reads DGGITQSPKYLFRKEGQNVTLSCEQNLNHDAMYWYRQDPGQGLRLIYYSQIVNDFQKGDIAEGYSVSREKKESFPLTVTSAQKNPTAFYLCASSIGGPRGTEAFFGQGTRLTVV.

The DNA of the CDR3 is TGTGCCAGCAGCATCGCGGAAAAACTGTTTTTT. This gives the protein CASSIAEKLFF. J is TRBJ1-4 and V is TRBV7-9; D gene unclear. The CDR3 spans 11 residues. V dropped 5 bases and J dropped 8 bases, with 6 bases sitting between them. In germline, CDR1 is SEHNR, CDR2 FQNEAQ (reference sequence). The variable domain in full, completed from reference TRBV7-9 and TRBJ1-4, reads DTGVSQNPRHKITKRGQNVTFRCDPISEHNRLYWYRQTLGQGPEFLTYFQNEAQLEKSRLLSDRFSAERPKGSFSTLEIQRTEQGDSAMYLCASSIAEKLFFGSGTQLSVL.

V and J are TRBV18 and TRBJ2-2, with no clear D. Trimming removed 3 bases at V and 2 bases at J, with 7 bases between. Germline loops: CDR1 KGHSH, CDR2 LQKENI. This CDR3 has 14 amino acids. The CDR3 DNA is TGTGCCAGCTCACCGCGAGGTAACACCGGGGAGCTGTTTTTT. This translates into CASSPRGNTGELFF.

This sequence joins TRBV19 and TRBJ2-3; 8 positions agree with TRBD2. This CDR3 region has 14 residues. V lost 10 bases to trimming and J lost 0 bases; unmatched junction nucleotides: 6. CDR1 and CDR2 (germline): LNHDA, SQIVND (reference sequence). This chain's CDR3 is CATRGGGSTDTQYF. The DNA for the CDR3 is TGTGCCACTCGGGGGGGCGGTAGCACAGATACGCAGTATTTT.